One and the same sample provided the 11 T cell receptor beta chains below, sequenced in a study of post-analysis software for immune sequencing data. General study results and limits: Compared with controls, patients had more of roughly 5 TRBV segments, including TRBV5-6, TRBV5-1 and TRBV20-1.

Unique molecular identifiers were present in the TCR beta cDNA libraries. TCRdb reprocessed the PCR reads via MiXCR and lists one record per CDR3 protein. Among hundreds of thousands of distinct CDR3 sequences, around 64% were seen once, and the ten largest hold around 11%. These receptors' antigens are unknown. The specimen sequenced was blood. These receptors were collected from a girl under 10 years old with multiple sclerosis.

This clonotype has at least ten counts. Its ends do not fully match the called genes, so a read error is possible. J is TRBJ2-5 and V is TRBV5-1; 7 nucleotides align to TRBD2. Germline loops: CDR1 SGHRS, CDR2 YFSETQ. The CDR3 is made up of 14 amino acids. The CDR3 reads CASSLSGNQETQYF. DNA for the CDR3: TGTGCCAGCAGTTTAAGCGGGAACCAAGAGACCCAGTACTTC.

This chain joins TRBV5-1 and TRBJ1-2, with TRBD1 matching 9 bases. The V segment lost 7 bases and the J segment 3 bases; nucleotides outside the gene matches: 1. CDR3 length equals 12 residues. Germline V gene lookup returns CDR1 SGHRS and CDR2 YFSETQ. The CDR3 nucleotides are TGCGCCAGCGGGGACAGGGACTATGGCTACACCTTC. Translating it yields CASGDRDYGYTF.

The CDR3 region has the DNA TGTGCCAGCAGCCAGGTCGCGGGAGCCTACAATGAGCAGTTCTTC. It codes for CASSQVAGAYNEQFF. The genes are TRBV14 and TRBJ2-1; 7 bases fit TRBD2. Germline-derived CDR1 and CDR2 are SGHDN and FVKESK. This CDR3 has 15 residues. V was clipped by 3 bases and J by 2 bases; unmatched bases: 4.

This clonotype was recorded once. The rearrangement links TRBV9 to TRBJ2-5; perhaps TRBD2 as D (5 bases). Germline CDR1 SGDLS, CDR2 YYNGEE. CDR3 length: 16 amino acids. With 0 bases removed from V and 0 bases from J, the gap between germline ends came to 12 bases. CDR3 amino acids: CASSVGSAGNQETQYF. CDR3 DNA: TGTGCCAGCAGCGTAGGCTCCGCGGGTAACCAAGAGACCCAGTACTTC.

The chain is built from TRBV29-1 and TRBJ1-4; D is undetermined. Germline V gene lookup returns CDR1 SQVTM and CDR2 ANQGSEA. V was pared by 7 bases and J by 0 bases, with 21 bases between. There are 17 residues in the CDR3. CDR3 sequence: CSAVASGGIATNEKLFF. The DNA of the CDR3 is TGCAGCGCTGTTGCTAGTGGTGGGATTGCAACTAATGAAAAACTGTTTTTT.

Of note for this clonotype: This may arise from a read error, as a much more abundant clone is one base away. The chain uses TRBV5-5 and TRBJ2-1, with 13 bases aligning to TRBD2. Germline V lookup: CDR1 SGHKS, CDR2 YYEKEE (reference sequence). The CDR3 is 18 residues long. Unmatched junction bases numbered 11, after V lost 5 bases and J lost 3 bases. The CDR3 coding sequence is TGTGCCAGCAGACTAGGACTAGCGGGAGTTCTCGACTACAATGAGCAGTTCTTC. Amino acids: CASRLGLAGVLDYNEQFF.

In this sample, this clonotype turned up a few times. V usage is TRBV6-1 and J usage is TRBJ2-1; 7 nucleotides align to TRBD2. The CDR3 contains 17 residues. V gave up 0 bases and J gave up 0 bases; unmatched junction bases: 5. Germline loops: CDR1 MNHNS, CDR2 SASEGT. This CDR3 reads CASSEAPLAVSYNEQFF. DNA of the CDR3: TGTGCCAGCAGTGAAGCCCCGCTAGCGGTCTCCTACAATGAGCAGTTCTTC.

This chain connects TRBV5-1 to TRBJ2-3; a weak D match, TRBD2 (6 bases). CDR1 is SGHRS and CDR2 is YFSETQ in the germline V gene. The ends were cut back, 2 bases at V and 4 bases at J, with 17 bases in the middle. The CDR3 consists of 16 residues. The CDR3 bases are TGCGCCAGCAGCTTCGACCCGGGAGCTTCCGCAGATACGCAGTATTTT. As protein: CASSFDPGASADTQYF.

This clonotype showed up just once. The genes are TRBV6-5 and TRBJ2-1, with D possibly being TRBD2 (5 bases). Germline-derived CDR1 and CDR2 are MNHEY and SVGAGI. The CDR3 totals 15 residues. V shed 5 bases and J shed 5 bases, with 16 bases lying between them. The CDR3 bases are TGTGCCAGCAGTGGACCCGGGAAAAACAACAATGAGCAGTTCTTC. Protein: CASSGPGKNNNEQFF.

In nucleotides, the CDR3 is TGCAGTGCTAGTTGGCAGACGAACACTGAAGCTTTCTTT. Translating it yields CSASWQTNTEAFF. The rearrangement links TRBV20-1 to TRBJ1-1; D not resolved. V lost 3 bases and J 1 base, leaving 9 bases between the germline ends. Germline V lookup: CDR1 DFQATT, CDR2 SNEGSKA (reference sequence). The CDR3 is made up of 13 amino acids.

This clonotype was seen a handful of times. This chain links TRBV11-2 with TRBJ1-2, with 11 positions matching TRBD1. The germline CDR1 and CDR2 sequences are SGHAT and FQNNGV. The CDR3 is 15 residues long. Trimming removed 5 bases from V and 7 bases from J; junction bases left unmatched: 9. CDR3: CASSPPGQGESGYTF. CDR3 coding DNA: TGTGCCAGCAGCCCACCGGGACAGGGGGAAAGTGGCTACACCTTC.